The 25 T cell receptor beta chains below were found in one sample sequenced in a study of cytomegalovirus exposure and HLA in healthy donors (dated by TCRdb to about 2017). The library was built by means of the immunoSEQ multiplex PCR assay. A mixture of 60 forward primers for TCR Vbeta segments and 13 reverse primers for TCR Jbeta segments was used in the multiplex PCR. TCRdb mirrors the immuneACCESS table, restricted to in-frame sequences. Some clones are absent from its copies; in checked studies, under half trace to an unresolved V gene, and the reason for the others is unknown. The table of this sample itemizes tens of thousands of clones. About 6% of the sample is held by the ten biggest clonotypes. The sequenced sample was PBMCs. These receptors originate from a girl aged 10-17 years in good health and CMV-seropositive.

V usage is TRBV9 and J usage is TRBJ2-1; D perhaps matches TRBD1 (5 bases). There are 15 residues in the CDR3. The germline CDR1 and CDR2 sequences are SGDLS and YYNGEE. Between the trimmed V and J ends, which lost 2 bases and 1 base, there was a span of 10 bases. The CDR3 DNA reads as TGTGCCAGCAGCGTGTTCCAGGGTTCCTACAATGAGCAGTTCTTC. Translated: CASSVFQGSYNEQFF.

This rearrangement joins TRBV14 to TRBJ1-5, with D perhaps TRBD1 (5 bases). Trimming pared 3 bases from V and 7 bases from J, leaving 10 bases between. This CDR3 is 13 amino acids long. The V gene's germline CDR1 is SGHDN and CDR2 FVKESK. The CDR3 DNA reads TGTGCCAGCAGCCAGGGGGGAGCCCAGCCCCAGCATTTT. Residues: CASSQGGAQPQHF.

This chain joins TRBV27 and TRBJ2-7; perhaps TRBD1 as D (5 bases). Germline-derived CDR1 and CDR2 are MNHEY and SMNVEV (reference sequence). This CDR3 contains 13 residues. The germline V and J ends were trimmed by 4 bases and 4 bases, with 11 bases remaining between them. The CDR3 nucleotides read TGTGCCAGCAGTTCCAATGGACATTACGAGCAGTACTTC. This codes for CASSSNGHYEQYF.

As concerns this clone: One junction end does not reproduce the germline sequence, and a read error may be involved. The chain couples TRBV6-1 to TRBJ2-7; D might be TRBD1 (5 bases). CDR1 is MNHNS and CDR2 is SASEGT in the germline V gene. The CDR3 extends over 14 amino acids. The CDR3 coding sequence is TGTGCCAGCAGTCAAGCACAGACAGCGTACGAGCAGTACTTC. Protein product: CASSQAQTAYEQYF.

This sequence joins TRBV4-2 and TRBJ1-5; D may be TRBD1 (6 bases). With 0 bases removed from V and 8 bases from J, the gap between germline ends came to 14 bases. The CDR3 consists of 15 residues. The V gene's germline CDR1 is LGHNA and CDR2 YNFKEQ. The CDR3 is CASSQDFQQGKPQHF. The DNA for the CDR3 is TGTGCCAGCAGCCAAGATTTTCAACAGGGTAAGCCCCAGCATTTT.

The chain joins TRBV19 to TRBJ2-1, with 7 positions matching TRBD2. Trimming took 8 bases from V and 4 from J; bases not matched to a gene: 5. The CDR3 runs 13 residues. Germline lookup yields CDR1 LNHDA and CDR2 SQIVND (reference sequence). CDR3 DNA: TGTGCCAGTCGGGAGGTGGGATACAATGAGCAGTTCTTC. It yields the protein CASREVGYNEQFF.

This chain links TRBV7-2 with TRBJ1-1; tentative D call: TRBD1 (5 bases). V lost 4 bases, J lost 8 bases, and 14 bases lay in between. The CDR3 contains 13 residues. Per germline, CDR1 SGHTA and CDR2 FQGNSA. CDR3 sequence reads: CASSSLVGGEAFF. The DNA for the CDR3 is TGTGCCAGCAGCTCCCTCGTTGGGGGGGAAGCTTTCTTT.

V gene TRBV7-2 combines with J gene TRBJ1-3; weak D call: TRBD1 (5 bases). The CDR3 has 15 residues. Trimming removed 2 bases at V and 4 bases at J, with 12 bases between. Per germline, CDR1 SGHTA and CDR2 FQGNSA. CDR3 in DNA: TGTGCCAGCAGCTTAAGGTGGGGGGGAGGAAACACCATATATTTT. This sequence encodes CASSLRWGGGNTIYF.

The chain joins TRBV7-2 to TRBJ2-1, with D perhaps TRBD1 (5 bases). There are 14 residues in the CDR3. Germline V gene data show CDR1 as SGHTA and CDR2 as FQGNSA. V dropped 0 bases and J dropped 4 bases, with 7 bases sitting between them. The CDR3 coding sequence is TGTGCCAGCAGCTTAGCGGCAGGGTACAATGAGCAGTTCTTC. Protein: CASSLAAGYNEQFF.

In DNA form, the CDR3 reads TGTGCCAGCAGCTCCGGGACAGGGGGCCCCTACGAGCAGTACTTC. Amino acids: CASSSGTGGPYEQYF. The chain employs TRBV11-2 and TRBJ2-7; 12 positions agree with TRBD1. Germline CDR1 reads SGHAT; CDR2 reads FQNNGV. The CDR3 length is 15 residues. V lost 4 bases to trimming and J lost 2 bases; unmatched junction nucleotides: 3. Variable domain in full (rest from reference TRBV11-2 and TRBJ2-7): EAGVAQSPRYKIIEKRQSVAFWCNPISGHATLYWYQQILGQGPKLLIQFQNNGVVDDSQLPKDRFSAERLKGVDSTLKIQPAKLEDSAVYLCASSSGTGGPYEQYFGPGTRLTVT.

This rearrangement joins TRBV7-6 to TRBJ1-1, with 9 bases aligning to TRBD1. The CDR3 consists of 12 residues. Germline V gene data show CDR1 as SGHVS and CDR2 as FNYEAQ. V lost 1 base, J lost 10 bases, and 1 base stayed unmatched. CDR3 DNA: TGTGCCAGCAGCTTAGGGACAGGGGTAGCTTTCTTT. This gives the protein CASSLGTGVAFF.

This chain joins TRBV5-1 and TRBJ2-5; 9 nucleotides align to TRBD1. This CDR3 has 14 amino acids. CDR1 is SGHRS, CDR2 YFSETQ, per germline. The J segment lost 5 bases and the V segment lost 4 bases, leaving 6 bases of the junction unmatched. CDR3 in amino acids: CASSPDRGEETQYF. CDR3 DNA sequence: TGCGCCAGCAGCCCGGACAGGGGAGAGGAGACCCAGTACTTC.

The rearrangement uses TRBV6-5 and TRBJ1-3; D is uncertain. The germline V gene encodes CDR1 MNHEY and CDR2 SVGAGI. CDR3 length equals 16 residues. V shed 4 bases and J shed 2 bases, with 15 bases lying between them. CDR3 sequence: CASSLRTFRTGNTIYF. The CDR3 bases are TGTGCCAGCAGTTTGAGGACTTTTAGGACTGGAAACACCATATATTTT.

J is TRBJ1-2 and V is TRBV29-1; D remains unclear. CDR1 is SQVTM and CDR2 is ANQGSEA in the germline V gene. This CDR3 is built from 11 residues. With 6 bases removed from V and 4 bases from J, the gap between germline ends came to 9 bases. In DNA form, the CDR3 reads TGCAGCGTCCCCCAATCCTATGGCTACACCTTC. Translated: CSVPQSYGYTF.

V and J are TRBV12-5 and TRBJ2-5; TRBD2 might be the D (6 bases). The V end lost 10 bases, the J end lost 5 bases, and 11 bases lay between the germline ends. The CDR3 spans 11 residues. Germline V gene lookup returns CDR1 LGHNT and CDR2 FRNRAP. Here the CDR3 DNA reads TGTGCTACCGGGGGTGGGGAGACCCAGTACTTC. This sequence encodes CATGGGETQYF.

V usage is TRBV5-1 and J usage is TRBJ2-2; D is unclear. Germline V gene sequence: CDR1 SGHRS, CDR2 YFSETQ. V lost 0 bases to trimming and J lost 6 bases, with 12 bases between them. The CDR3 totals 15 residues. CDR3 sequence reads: CASSLDVQVSGELFF. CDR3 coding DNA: TGCGCCAGCAGCTTGGATGTTCAGGTTTCCGGGGAGCTGTTTTTT.

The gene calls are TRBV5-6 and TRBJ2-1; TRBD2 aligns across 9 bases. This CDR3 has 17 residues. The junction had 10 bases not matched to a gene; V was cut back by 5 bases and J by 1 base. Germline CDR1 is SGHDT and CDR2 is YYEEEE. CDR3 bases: TGTGCCAGCAGAATCGGTAGCGGGGGACTATCCTACAATGAGCAGTTCTTC. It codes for CASRIGSGGLSYNEQFF.

In nucleotides, the CDR3 is TGCGCCAGCAGCCAAGATTTGCAGATGAAGGAAGCTTTCTTT. Translated: CASSQDLQMKEAFF. The chain joins TRBV4-3 to TRBJ1-1; D not certain. The germline CDR1 and CDR2 sequences are LGHNA and YSLEER. Trimming took 0 bases from V and 8 from J, leaving 13 bases between them. This CDR3 is 14 amino acids long.

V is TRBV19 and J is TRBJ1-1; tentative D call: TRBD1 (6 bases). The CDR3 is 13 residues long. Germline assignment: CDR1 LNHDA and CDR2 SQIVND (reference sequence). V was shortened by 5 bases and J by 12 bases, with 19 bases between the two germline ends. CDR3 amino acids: CASSPRTARVTFF. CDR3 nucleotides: TGTGCCAGTAGTCCTCGGACAGCTCGGGTAACTTTCTTT.

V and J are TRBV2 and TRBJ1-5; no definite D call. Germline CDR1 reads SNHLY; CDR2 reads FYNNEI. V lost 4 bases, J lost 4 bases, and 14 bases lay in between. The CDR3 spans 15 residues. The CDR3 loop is CASSVLAGGNQPQHF. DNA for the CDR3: TGTGCCAGCAGTGTTTTGGCCGGCGGTAATCAGCCCCAGCATTTT. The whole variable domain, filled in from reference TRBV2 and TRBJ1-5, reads EPEVTQTPSHQVTQMGQEVILRCVPISNHLYFYWYRQILGQKVEFLVSFYNNEISEKSEIFDDQFSVERPDGSNFTLKIRSTKLEDSAMYFCASSVLAGGNQPQHFGDGTRLSIL.

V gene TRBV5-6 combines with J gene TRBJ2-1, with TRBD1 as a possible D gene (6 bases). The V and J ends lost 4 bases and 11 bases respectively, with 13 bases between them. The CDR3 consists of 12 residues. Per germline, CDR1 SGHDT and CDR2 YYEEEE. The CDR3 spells CASSQGQPQQFF. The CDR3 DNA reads TGTGCCAGCAGCCAGGGGCAGCCGCAGCAGTTCTTC.

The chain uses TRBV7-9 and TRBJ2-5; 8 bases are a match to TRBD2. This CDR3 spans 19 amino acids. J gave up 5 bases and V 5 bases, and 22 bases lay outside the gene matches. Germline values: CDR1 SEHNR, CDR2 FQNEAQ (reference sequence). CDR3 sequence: CASSTPPTVGGGPRETQYF. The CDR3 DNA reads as TGTGCCAGCAGCACCCCCCCTACAGTAGGCGGGGGGCCGAGGGAGACCCAGTACTTC.

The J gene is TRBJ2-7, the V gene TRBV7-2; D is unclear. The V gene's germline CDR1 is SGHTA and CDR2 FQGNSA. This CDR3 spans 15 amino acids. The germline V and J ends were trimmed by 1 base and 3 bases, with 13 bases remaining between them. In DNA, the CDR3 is TGTGCCAGCAGCTTAGGAACAGCCTTTCGCTACGAGCAGTACTTC. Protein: CASSLGTAFRYEQYF.

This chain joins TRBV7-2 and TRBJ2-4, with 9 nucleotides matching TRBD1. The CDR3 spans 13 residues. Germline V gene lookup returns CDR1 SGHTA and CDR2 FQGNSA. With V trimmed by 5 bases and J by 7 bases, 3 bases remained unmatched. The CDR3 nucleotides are TGTGCCAGCAGCACAGGGACAGGGAACATTCAGTACTTC. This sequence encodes CASSTGTGNIQYF.

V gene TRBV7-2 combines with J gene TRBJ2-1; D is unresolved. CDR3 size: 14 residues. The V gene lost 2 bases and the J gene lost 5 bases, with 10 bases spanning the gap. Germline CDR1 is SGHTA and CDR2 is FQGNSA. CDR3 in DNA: TGTGCCAGCAGCTTATATTGGGCAAACAATGAGCAGTTCTTC. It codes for CASSLYWANNEQFF. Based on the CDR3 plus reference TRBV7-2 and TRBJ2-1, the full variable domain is GAGVSQSPSNKVTEKGKDVELRCDPISGHTALYWYRQSLGQGLEFLIYFQGNSAPDKSGLPSDRFSAERTGGSVSTLTIQRTQQEDSAVYLCASSLYWANNEQFFGPGTRLTVL.